The 9 T cell receptor beta chains in this list originate from one sample, sequenced in a study of monozygotic twins with inflammatory bowel disease. TCRdb re-called the 5' RACE reads and shows each CDR3 protein once, DNA omitted. Here the sample table reports fewer than 200,000 distinct CDR3 sequences. Specimen: blood. These TCRs come from a human donor with ulcerative colitis or Crohn's disease, or a healthy co-twin of an affected twin (not recorded which).

This chain uses TRBV28 with TRBJ2-7. CDR3 length: 14 residues. Looked up from germline, CDR1 is MDHEN and CDR2 is SYDVKM. CDR3 region: CASSVTVLTYEQYF.

This chain links TRBV28 with TRBJ2-4; TCRdb's D call, TRBD1, is unchecked because there is no DNA. CDR3 length: 16 residues. Germline V gene lookup returns CDR1 MDHEN and CDR2 SYDVKM. The CDR3 sequence: CASSPRQGKAKNIQYF.

CDR3 sequence: CSARDISGNTIYF. The V call is TRBV20-1, the J call TRBJ1-3; there is no DNA to check the TCRdb D call of TRBD1. The germline V gene has CDR1 DFQATT and CDR2 SNEGSKA (reference sequence). There are 13 residues in the CDR3.

The gene calls are TRBV15 and TRBJ2-5; checking the TCRdb D call of TRBD1 is not possible without DNA. In germline, CDR1 is LNHNV, CDR2 YYDKDF (reference sequence). CDR3 length: 16 amino acids. The CDR3 sequence: CATSRPGQGLSETQYF.

This sequence joins TRBV29-1 and TRBJ2-2; TCRdb gives TRBD1 as the D gene, but with no DNA this cannot be confirmed. CDR3 size: 16 residues. Germline values: CDR1 SQVTM, CDR2 ANQGSEA. CDR3 sequence reads: CSVEDTVGPSRGELFF.

The chain is built from TRBV30 and TRBJ1-3. The CDR3 is 13 amino acids. Per the germline V gene, CDR1 is GTSNPN and CDR2 is SVGIG (reference sequence). CDR3 region: CAWKGSSGNTIYF.

This chain uses TRBV27 with TRBJ2-1. Per germline, CDR1 MNHEY and CDR2 SMNVEV (reference sequence). The CDR3 is 13 residues long. CDR3 protein: CASSSGPYNEQFF.

This chain uses TRBV12-3 or TRBV12-4 with TRBJ1-1; TCRdb's D call of TRBD1 is untestable without DNA. The CDR3 totals 15 residues. The CDR3 spells CASSLGTGSGTEAFF.

The chain employs TRBV30 and TRBJ2-1. The CDR3 is 14 amino acids. The germline CDR1 and CDR2 sequences are GTSNPN and SVGIG (reference sequence). Here the CDR3 reads CAWTRLSSYNEQFF.